The clone carrying this T cell receptor (beta chain) has ten or more counts. Its antigen remains unknown. This specimen belongs to a study of Graves' ophthalmopathy and Graves' hyperthyroidism. Whole-study results and caveats: Blood also carried most expanded thyroid clonotypes exceeding 0.001 frequency.

Amplification from RNA transcripts yielded the TCR beta CDR3 regions. First-round RT-PCR used HTBI primers; second-round multiplex PCR followed. TCRdb re-derived calls from the multiplex PCR reads in MiXCR, one entry per CDR3 protein. This table has about 340,000 distinct CDR3 sequences, roughly 16% appearing once. CDR1 and CDR2 (germline): MNHEY, SVGAGI. The CDR3 extends over 15 amino acids. V lost 0 bases and J lost 3; bases outside the gene matches: 4. This sequence originates from an adult man with Graves' ophthalmopathy. The chain recombines TRBV6-5 with TRBJ1-1, with 7 positions matching TRBD1. Sample: peripheral blood. The CDR3 DNA is TGTGCCAGCAGTTACTCCGGGACAGCTTACACTGAAGCTTTCTTT. This sequence encodes CASSYSGTAYTEAFF.